This entry concerns a single T cell receptor (beta chain). The data were taken from a study of blood T cell repertoires in COVID-19. Deletions cut 0 bases from V and 5 bases from J, with 13 bases between. From germline, CDR1 is MNHEY and CDR2 SVGAGI. The CDR3 loop spans 15 amino acids. TCRdb's copy holds only in-frame clones and misses some; the assay was immunoSEQ multiplex PCR. The sample consists of roughly 69,000 clones, 70% to 85% of them appearing once. The rearrangement joins TRBV6-5 to TRBJ2-5; tentative D call: TRBD2 (6 bases). Material: peripheral blood. The clonotype comes from a man aged 50 to 59 with COVID-19, enrolled during active disease. The CDR3 bases are TGTGCCAGCAGTTACTCGACCGGGAGAGGGGAGACCCAGTACTTC. It specifies CASSYSTGRGETQYF.